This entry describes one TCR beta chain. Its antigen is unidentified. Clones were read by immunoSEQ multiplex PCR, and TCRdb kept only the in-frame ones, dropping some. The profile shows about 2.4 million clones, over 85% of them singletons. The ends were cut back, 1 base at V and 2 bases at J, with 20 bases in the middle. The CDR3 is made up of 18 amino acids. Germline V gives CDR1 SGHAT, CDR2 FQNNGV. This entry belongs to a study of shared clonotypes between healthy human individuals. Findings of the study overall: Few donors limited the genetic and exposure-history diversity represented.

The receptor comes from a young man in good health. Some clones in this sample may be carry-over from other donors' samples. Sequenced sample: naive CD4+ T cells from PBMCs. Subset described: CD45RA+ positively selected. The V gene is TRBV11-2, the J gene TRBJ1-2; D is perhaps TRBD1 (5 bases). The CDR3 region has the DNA TGTGCCAGCAGCTTAGGGGGGAGGAGGTGGGATTTCAACTATGGCTACACCTTC. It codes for CASSLGGRRWDFNYGYTF.